The next 21 T cell receptor beta chains were all read from a single sample in a study of cytotoxic CD8 clonotypes in ibrutinib-treated CLL (dated by TCRdb to the early 2020s). The library came from the immunoSEQ multiplex PCR assay. TCRdb's version of the immuneACCESS table is confined to in-frame rearrangements and falls short of the full clone set. An unresolved V gene accounts for under half of the shortfall where checked; the remainder is of unknown origin. This sample comprises some 120,000 clones, 58% of them detected only once. The ten largest account for about 40% of the sample. What this sample's time point label stands for: less than 30 months on ibrutinib. The sequencing used PBMCs, collected after 24 months of ibrutinib treatment. These receptors all come from a human donor with chronic lymphocytic leukemia.

V is TRBV7-8 and J is TRBJ2-5; no firm D call. The CDR3 runs 14 residues. Germline V gene sequence: CDR1 SGHVS, CDR2 FQNEAQ. Trimming stripped 5 bases from V and 2 bases from J, with 12 bases between. The CDR3 DNA reads as TGTGCCAGCAGCACCAGTCAGACTCAAGAGACCCAGTACTTC. It is translated as CASSTSQTQETQYF.

This chain joins TRBV30 and TRBJ2-5, with D possibly matching TRBD2 (5 bases). Germline CDR1 is GTSNPN and CDR2 is SVGIG (reference sequence). Trimming took 4 bases from V and 2 from J, leaving 14 bases between them. The length of the CDR3 is 14 residues. The CDR3 is CAWTRGPRQETQYF. CDR3 bases: TGTGCCTGGACCCGCGGGCCTAGGCAAGAGACCCAGTACTTC.

The chain combines TRBV28 with TRBJ1-5, with a possible D match to TRBD1 (6 bases). From germline, CDR1 is MDHEN and CDR2 SYDVKM. V was cut by 1 base and J by 2 bases, with 12 bases left in between. This CDR3 is 16 amino acids long. CDR3 coding DNA: TGTGCCAGCAGTTTATTCAGGGGAGGCGGCAATCAGCCCCAGCATTTT. Translated: CASSLFRGGGNQPQHF.

CDR3 region: CASRTTGTSGISYEQYF. As DNA, the CDR3 is TGTGCCAGCAGGACAACCGGGACTAGCGGGATCTCCTACGAGCAGTACTTC. The chain employs TRBV28 and TRBJ2-7; 13 bases are a match to TRBD2. V gave up 6 bases and J gave up 0 bases; unmatched junction bases: 8. CDR3 length: 17 residues. Germline CDR1 and CDR2: MDHEN and SYDVKM.

CDR3 protein: CASSPRGPADGYTF. The CDR3 region has the DNA TGTGCCAGCAGTCCGCGGGGACCCGCAGATGGCTACACCTTC. This chain connects TRBV6-1 to TRBJ1-2; perhaps TRBD1 as D (5 bases). This CDR3 spans 14 amino acids. Looked up from germline, CDR1 is MNHNS and CDR2 is SASEGT. V shed 5 bases and J shed 6 bases, with 16 bases lying between them.

The rearrangement uses TRBV29-1 and TRBJ2-7; D is possibly TRBD2 (6 bases). V shed 1 base and J shed 6 bases, with 19 bases lying between them. CDR1 is SQVTM and CDR2 is ANQGSEA in the germline V gene. The CDR3 totals 15 residues. CDR3 coding DNA: TGCAGCGTTGAAGGAGGACGGCTAAGGAGGGGCGAGCAGTACTTC. Encoded protein: CSVEGGRLRRGEQYF.

The genes are TRBV5-6 and TRBJ1-4; D might be TRBD1 (6 bases). CDR1 and CDR2 (germline): SGHDT, YYEEEE. This CDR3 spans 15 amino acids. V was clipped by 2 bases and J by 8 bases, with 16 bases between them. The CDR3 region is CASSLDNREEEKLFF. The CDR3 coding sequence is TGTGCCAGCAGCTTAGATAACAGGGAGGAGGAAAAACTGTTTTTT. The full variable domain, rest sourced from reference TRBV5-6 and TRBJ1-4, is DAGVTQSPTHLIKTRGQQVTLRCSPKSGHDTVSWYQQALGQGPQFIFQYYEEEERQRGNFPDRFSGHQFPNYSSELNVNALLLGDSALYLCASSLDNREEEKLFFGSGTQLSVL.

The genes are TRBV6-4 and TRBJ2-7; D perhaps matches TRBD2 (5 bases). The CDR3 extends over 13 amino acids. Per the germline V gene, CDR1 is MRHNA and CDR2 is SNTAGT. The ends were cut back, 8 bases at V and 3 bases at J, with 14 bases in the middle. The CDR3 sequence: CASYDLRGYEQYF. In DNA, the CDR3 is TGTGCCAGCTATGATCTTCGGGGCTACGAGCAGTACTTC.

This rearrangement joins TRBV7-2 to TRBJ1-6; D not resolved. V was clipped by 2 bases and J by 6 bases, with 14 bases between them. Germline values: CDR1 SGHTA, CDR2 FQGNSA. CDR3 size: 16 residues. CDR3 DNA: TGTGCCAGCAGCTTAAACAGCCCTCAGCTTAATTCACCCCTCCACTTT. The encoded protein is CASSLNSPQLNSPLHF.

In regard to this clone: This specimen includes other DNA sequences encoding the same CDR3. The rearrangement joins TRBV18 to TRBJ1-4; 10 bases are a match to TRBD1. The CDR3 is 14 amino acids. V was pared by 0 bases and J by 8 bases, with 0 bases of the junction left unmatched. The germline CDR1 and CDR2 sequences are KGHSH and LQKENI. The CDR3 is CASSPPGQGEKLFF. CDR3 nucleotide sequence: TGTGCCAGCTCACCACCGGGACAGGGGGAAAAACTGTTTTTT.

The rearrangement joins TRBV6-6 to TRBJ1-1; weak D call: TRBD1 (5 bases). The CDR3 is 13 residues long. Germline V gene data show CDR1 as MNHNY and CDR2 as SVGAGI (reference sequence). Trimming removed 2 bases from V and 8 bases from J, with 12 bases in between. CDR3 in amino acids: CASSYGRGREAFF. The CDR3 DNA is TGTGCCAGCAGTTACGGGCGGGGACGAGAAGCTTTCTTT.

This clone was counted at least ten times. The chain is built from TRBV2 and TRBJ2-2; 10 positions match TRBD1. The V gene end was trimmed by 7 bases and the J gene end by 7 bases; junction bases not matched to a gene: 12. The V gene's germline CDR1 is SNHLY and CDR2 FYNNEI. The CDR3 covers 16 residues. The CDR3 spells CASKSSGTGEFGELFF. The CDR3 DNA follows: TGTGCCAGCAAATCTTCCGGGACAGGGGAATTCGGGGAGCTGTTTTTT.

This clone was recorded a few times. The chain couples TRBV13 to TRBJ2-7, with D hard to call. Trimming took 5 bases from V and 4 from J, leaving 15 bases between them. Germline loops: CDR1 PRHDT, CDR2 FYEKMQ (reference sequence). The CDR3 length is 14 residues. CDR3 amino acids: CASSRVGGGYEQYF. DNA for the CDR3: TGTGCCAGCAGCCGAGTTGGTGGCGGATACGAGCAGTACTTC.

The chain has TRBV30 and TRBJ2-2; no clear D. CDR1 and CDR2 from the germline V gene are GTSNPN and SVGIG (reference sequence). The CDR3 is 13 residues long. Trimming cost V 1 base and J 6 bases, with 9 bases left between them. The CDR3 is CAWSGGSPGELFF. The CDR3 region has the DNA TGTGCCTGGAGTGGGGGTAGTCCCGGGGAGCTGTTTTTT. Full variable domain (remainder filled in from reference TRBV30 and TRBJ2-2): SQTIHQWPATLVQPVGSPLSLECTVEGTSNPNLYWYRQAAGRGLQLLFYSVGIGQISSEVPQNLSASRPQDRQFILSSKKLLLSDSGFYLCAWSGGSPGELFFGEGSRLTVL.

There are a few counts of this clone. The chain has TRBV13 and TRBJ2-7, with 7 bases lining up with TRBD1. V gave up 10 bases and J gave up 6 bases; unmatched junction bases: 6. This CDR3 has 11 amino acids. In germline, CDR1 is PRHDT, CDR2 FYEKMQ (reference sequence). This chain's CDR3 is CATRQGGEQYF. For the CDR3, the DNA is TGTGCCACCCGACAGGGTGGCGAGCAGTACTTC. The full variable domain, in which reference TRBV13 and TRBJ2-7 provide the parts outside the CDR3, is AAGVIQSPRHLIKEKRETATLKCYPIPRHDTVYWYQQGPGQDPQFLISFYEKMQSDKGSIPDRFSAQQFSDYHSELNMSSLELGDSALYFCATRQGGEQYFGPGTRLTVT.

This chain joins TRBV4-2 and TRBJ2-3; 7 bases map to TRBD1. The ends lost 6 bases at V and 1 base at J; junction bases unmatched: 10. Germline V gene lookup returns CDR1 LGHNA and CDR2 YNFKEQ. The CDR3 runs to 16 residues. The CDR3 DNA reads as TGTGCCAGCAGTCAGACAGCTACAGGGGGCACAGATACGCAGTATTTT. It encodes CASSQTATGGTDTQYF.

This clone was detected a few times. The chain recombines TRBV29-1 with TRBJ2-5; the D is unclear. Trimming pared 3 bases from V and 3 bases from J, leaving 8 bases between. Per germline, CDR1 SQVTM and CDR2 ANQGSEA. The CDR3 sequence is 12 residues long. The CDR3 protein is CSVEWNKETQYF. The DNA of the CDR3 is TGCAGCGTTGAGTGGAACAAAGAGACCCAGTACTTC.

The CDR3 region has the DNA TGTGCCAGCCATGCCAGGAGGGCCTCCGGGGCCAACGTCCTGACTTTC. Protein sequence: CASHARRASGANVLTF. This chain uses TRBV2 with TRBJ2-6; D is perhaps TRBD2 (6 bases). V lost 8 bases to trimming and J lost 4 bases, with 18 bases between them. Germline CDR1 is SNHLY and CDR2 is FYNNEI. The CDR3 is 16 residues long.

This clone was picked up a small number of times. The J gene is TRBJ2-2, the V gene TRBV9, with 7 bases aligning to TRBD1. This CDR3 is 14 amino acids long. The germline V gene encodes CDR1 SGDLS and CDR2 YYNGEE. The ends lost 0 bases at V and 4 bases at J; junction bases unmatched: 0. CDR3 sequence (DNA): TGTGCCAGCAGCGTAGCAGGGGGCACCGGGGAGCTGTTTTTT. It codes for CASSVAGGTGELFF.

V and J are TRBV11-1 and TRBJ1-4; tentative D call: TRBD1 (6 bases). V was shortened by 5 bases and J by 0 bases, with 10 bases between the two germline ends. CDR3 size: 15 residues. The germline gives CDR1 SGHAT, CDR2 FQDESV (reference sequence). The CDR3 is CASSQQGATNEKLFF. CDR3 nucleotides: TGTGCCAGCAGCCAACAGGGAGCAACTAATGAAAAACTGTTTTTT.

The chain is built from TRBV20-1 and TRBJ1-2, with D unresolved. In germline, CDR1 is DFQATT, CDR2 SNEGSKA (reference sequence). The V gene lost 3 bases and the J gene lost 8 bases, with 10 bases spanning the gap. The CDR3 spans 11 residues. The CDR3 nucleotides are TGCAGTGCTAGGTCTACCAGAGGCTACACCTTC. Translated: CSARSTRGYTF.